The next 24 T cell receptor beta chains were all read from a single sample in a study of T-cell reconstitution after alpha-beta-depleted transplantation in children. It was with unique molecular identifiers that the TCRbeta library was prepared. In TCRdb, the PCR reads were re-called with MiXCR into one record per CDR3 protein. The table shows fewer than 550,000 distinct CDR3 sequences, with roughly a tenth occurring only once. The material sequenced was PBMCs, taken before TCRalphabeta/CD19-depleted stem cell transplant. Receptors originate from a child aged 2 to 15 with inherited bone marrow failure, due to receive a stem cell transplant.

This clonotype was counted only a few times. The CDR3 nucleotides read TGTGCCAGCTCACCACGGGGGACCCAAGCCTACGAGCAGTACTTC. Protein product: CASSPRGTQAYEQYF. The gene calls are TRBV18 and TRBJ2-7, with D perhaps given as TRBD1 or TRBD2 (5 bases each). CDR1 is KGHSH, CDR2 LQKENI, per germline. Trimming took 1 base from V and 2 from J, leaving 12 bases between them. This CDR3 is 15 amino acids long.

This clonotype was picked up many times. This rearrangement joins TRBV12-3 or TRBV12-4 to TRBJ1-2, with a possible D match to TRBD1 (6 bases). Trimming took 5 bases from V and 7 from J, leaving 11 bases between them. The CDR3 is made up of 12 amino acids. The CDR3, as DNA: TGTGCCAGCAGTACAGGGTTAGGTGGCTACACCTTC. Protein: CASSTGLGGYTF.

This clonotype appeared many times. For the CDR3, the DNA is TGTGCCAGCAGTTTATGGGGGATTAGCTCCTACGAGCAGTACTTC. Amino acid sequence: CASSLWGISSYEQYF. The chain joins TRBV27 to TRBJ2-7; tentatively, D is TRBD1 or TRBD2 (5 bases each). The CDR3 consists of 15 residues. Looked up from germline, CDR1 is MNHEY and CDR2 is SMNVEV (reference sequence). V was cut by 1 base and J by 0 bases, with 10 bases left in between.

This clonotype was recorded a few times. The chain employs TRBV12-3 or TRBV12-4 and TRBJ2-1; D is uncertain. Between the trimmed V and J ends, which lost 6 bases and 4 bases, there was a span of 13 bases. The CDR3 has 14 residues. CDR3 nucleotide sequence: TGTGCCAGCAGCTCCCTACCGGATTACAATGAGCAGTTCTTC. This encodes CASSSLPDYNEQFF.

This clonotype appeared a few times. The chain employs TRBV29-1 and TRBJ2-2; 11 positions agree with TRBD2. Trimming at V came to 6 bases and at J to 4 bases, leaving 4 bases not matched to a gene. CDR1 is SQVTM, CDR2 ANQGSEA, per germline. The CDR3 totals 14 residues. The CDR3 loop is CSVGLAGSTGELFF. DNA for the CDR3: TGCAGCGTCGGACTAGCGGGTTCCACCGGGGAGCTGTTTTTT.

This clonotype appeared a few times. V gene TRBV20-1 combines with J gene TRBJ2-5; D possibly corresponds to TRBD2 (5 bases). Germline CDR1 DFQATT, CDR2 SNEGSKA (reference sequence). The CDR3 is 15 residues long. Trimming cost V 3 bases and J 2 bases, with 16 bases left between them. The CDR3 DNA follows: TGCAGTGCTAGTACCCAGGACTTTCCTCAAGAGACCCAGTACTTC. This encodes CSASTQDFPQETQYF.

The genes are TRBV7-9 and TRBJ2-3; possibly TRBD1 for D (6 bases). Germline CDR1 reads SEHNR; CDR2 reads FQNEAQ (reference sequence). V was clipped by 11 bases and J by 7 bases, with 22 bases between them. The CDR3 spans 14 residues. CDR3 protein: CAGASAGVDYTQYF. CDR3 coding DNA: TGTGCCGGCGCCTCGGCAGGGGTAGACTATACGCAGTATTTT.

This clonotype was detected ten times or more. The chain links TRBV20-1 to TRBJ2-3; TRBD2 is a possible D gene (6 bases). Per the germline V gene, CDR1 is DFQATT and CDR2 is SNEGSKA (reference sequence). The V end lost 6 bases, the J end lost 0 bases, and 13 bases lay between the germline ends. The CDR3 contains 14 residues. For the CDR3, the DNA is TGCAGTGCGAGGCTAGCGACTAGCACAGATACGCAGTATTTT. Translation: CSARLATSTDTQYF.

This clonotype was detected many times. The rearrangement uses TRBV4-3 and TRBJ2-5, with 11 bases fitting TRBD2. CDR3 length: 15 amino acids. J lost 4 bases, V lost 1 base, and 2 bases had no gene match. Looked up from germline, CDR1 is LGHNA and CDR2 is YSLEER. Here the CDR3 reads CASSQGLAGLETQYF. The CDR3 region has the DNA TGCGCCAGCAGCCAAGGACTAGCGGGACTAGAGACCCAGTACTTC.

This clonotype has at least ten counts. V is TRBV4-3 and J is TRBJ2-1, with no clear D. The germline V gene has CDR1 LGHNA and CDR2 YSLEER. With 0 bases removed from V and 8 bases from J, the gap between germline ends came to 2 bases. The CDR3 is 11 amino acids. The CDR3 sequence is CASSQDDEQFF. CDR3 DNA: TGCGCCAGCAGCCAAGATGATGAGCAGTTCTTC.

The CDR3 is CASSRPSGTGAETQYF. CDR3 nucleotide sequence: TGTGCCAGCTCACGACCTTCTGGGACAGGGGCAGAGACCCAGTACTTC. The chain uses TRBV18 and TRBJ2-5, with 10 positions matching TRBD1. This CDR3 has 16 amino acids. The trim removed 4 bases at V and 4 bases at J, leaving 9 bases unmatched. The germline V gene has CDR1 KGHSH and CDR2 LQKENI.

This clonotype was seen only a few times. This chain joins TRBV20-1 and TRBJ1-2, with D possibly being TRBD1 (6 bases). CDR1 DFQATT and CDR2 SNEGSKA come from the germline V gene (reference sequence). The CDR3 is 17 residues long. Trimming took 6 bases from V and 1 from J, leaving 24 bases between them. CDR3 in DNA: TGCAGTGCCATAAGTCCAGAGAGGGCACAGGGTAACTATGGCTACACCTTC. This gives the protein CSAISPERAQGNYGYTF.

Ten or more counts support this clonotype. The chain employs TRBV4-3 and TRBJ2-7; a possible D gene is TRBD1 (5 bases). In germline, CDR1 is LGHNA, CDR2 YSLEER. This CDR3 is 15 amino acids long. Trimming cost V 1 base and J 0 bases, with 10 bases left between them. The CDR3 reads CASSQAQDSSYEQYF. CDR3 nucleotide sequence: TGCGCCAGCAGCCAAGCACAGGATAGCTCCTACGAGCAGTACTTC.

This clonotype has at least ten counts. The chain couples TRBV7-2 to TRBJ2-5, with 7 bases fitting TRBD1. The CDR3 consists of 15 residues. From germline, CDR1 is SGHTA and CDR2 FQGNSA. J lost 2 bases, V lost 2 bases, and 5 bases had no gene match. The CDR3: CASSLFWDRQETQYF. DNA of the CDR3: TGTGCCAGCAGCTTATTTTGGGACAGACAAGAGACCCAGTACTTC. Full variable domain (outside the CDR3, taken from reference TRBV7-2 and TRBJ2-5): GAGVSQSPSNKVTEKGKDVELRCDPISGHTALYWYRQSLGQGLEFLIYFQGNSAPDKSGLPSDRFSAERTGGSVSTLTIQRTQQEDSAVYLCASSLFWDRQETQYFGPGTRLLVL.

This clonotype was seen repeatedly, ten times or more. The rearrangement uses TRBV4-3 and TRBJ2-7; D may match TRBD1 or TRBD2 (6 bases each). Between the trimmed V and J ends, which lost 0 bases and 7 bases, there was a span of 13 bases. The CDR3 length is 14 residues. Germline-derived CDR1 and CDR2 are LGHNA and YSLEER. In DNA, the CDR3 is TGCGCCAGCAGCCAAGACACGGGGGCTGGTGAGCAGTACTTC. Translation: CASSQDTGAGEQYF.

The table lists this clonotype with many counts. The chain employs TRBV28 and TRBJ2-1; no reliable D call. This CDR3 spans 16 amino acids. Trimming pared 2 bases from V and 9 bases from J, leaving 20 bases between. Germline lookup yields CDR1 MDHEN and CDR2 SYDVKM. CDR3 nucleotides: TGTGCCAGCAGTTTACTCGCTGACTTCCTCAGGAGTGAGCAGTTCTTC. Its protein product is CASSLLADFLRSEQFF. Complete variable domain (other parts from reference TRBV28 and TRBJ2-1): DVKVTQSSRYLVKRTGEKVFLECVQDMDHENMFWYRQDPGLGLRLIYFSYDVKMKEKGDIPEGYSVSREKKERFSLILESASTNQTSMYLCASSLLADFLRSEQFFGPGTRLTVL.

This rearrangement joins TRBV19 to TRBJ2-2, with 10 bases fitting TRBD1. The length of the CDR3 is 14 residues. Germline assignment: CDR1 LNHDA and CDR2 SQIVND (reference sequence). Trimming took 3 bases from V and 6 from J; bases not matched to a gene: 1. The CDR3 nucleotides read TGTGCCAGTAGTATCGACAGGGGGCCCGGGGAGCTGTTTTTT. It codes for CASSIDRGPGELFF.

This clonotype was detected many times. The rearrangement uses TRBV10-3 and TRBJ2-2; TRBD2 agrees at 7 bases. The J segment lost 5 bases and the V segment lost 10 bases, leaving 16 bases of the junction unmatched. The length of the CDR3 is 16 residues. CDR1 and CDR2 from the germline V gene are ENHRY and SYGVKD. CDR3 loop: CATRGSSGYKTGELFF. The CDR3 bases are TGTGCCACTAGGGGTTCTAGCGGATACAAGACCGGGGAGCTGTTTTTT.

This clonotype has ten or more counts. V gene TRBV5-6 combines with J gene TRBJ2-5; no reliable D call. Trimming cost V 1 base and J 3 bases, with 10 bases left between them. CDR3 length: 14 residues. From germline, CDR1 is SGHDT and CDR2 YYEEEE. The CDR3 here is CASSLLSREETQYF. The CDR3 coding sequence is TGTGCCAGCAGCTTGCTCAGTAGAGAAGAGACCCAGTACTTC.

The chain recombines TRBV11-2 with TRBJ2-2; tentative D call: TRBD2 (5 bases). CDR3 length: 15 amino acids. CDR1 and CDR2 (germline): SGHAT, FQNNGV. V lost 6 bases, J lost 5 bases, and 16 bases lay in between. For the CDR3, the DNA is TGTGCCAGCAGGGAAGTGAGAGGGCGGACCGGGGAGCTGTTTTTT. Translated, it gives CASREVRGRTGELFF.

The table lists this clonotype with many counts. The rearrangement links TRBV15 to TRBJ1-5; no clear D gene. The V end was cut by 0 bases, the J end by 4 bases, with 10 bases between. Germline V lookup: CDR1 LNHNV, CDR2 YYDKDF (reference sequence). This CDR3 has 15 amino acids. The DNA of the CDR3 is TGTGCCACCAGCAGAGATTTCGGGGAAAATCAGCCCCAGCATTTT. Its translation: CATSRDFGENQPQHF. The entire variable domain, with the rest obtained from reference TRBV15 and TRBJ1-5, is as follows: DAMVIQNPRYQVTQFGKPVTLSCSQTLNHNVMYWYQQKSSQAPKLLFHYYDKDFNNEADTPDNFQSRRPNTSFCFLDIRSPGLGDTAMYLCATSRDFGENQPQHFGDGTRLSIL.

At least ten counts were recorded for this clonotype. The rearrangement links TRBV28 to TRBJ1-1, with D possibly matching TRBD1 (5 bases). CDR3 size: 16 residues. V was pared by 6 bases and J by 0 bases, with 17 bases between. Germline V gene sequence: CDR1 MDHEN, CDR2 SYDVKM. The CDR3 loop reads CASSRHPWGMNTEAFF. The CDR3, as DNA: TGTGCCAGCAGCCGACACCCCTGGGGGATGAACACTGAAGCTTTCTTT.

This clonotype was picked up many times. This chain connects TRBV29-1 to TRBJ1-2; no firm D call. CDR3 size: 11 residues. The ends were cut back, 5 bases at V and 6 bases at J, with 10 bases in the middle. Germline lookup yields CDR1 SQVTM and CDR2 ANQGSEA. DNA of the CDR3: TGCAGCGTTAGGCAATCGAATGGCTACACCTTC. Translating it yields CSVRQSNGYTF.

In this sample, this clonotype turned up many times. V gene TRBV5-6 combines with J gene TRBJ2-1, with TRBD2 identical over 12 bases. Germline V gene lookup returns CDR1 SGHDT and CDR2 YYEEEE. The CDR3 covers 16 residues. Germline trimming cut 2 bases from V and 7 bases from J; bases unmatched to any gene: 7. CDR3 sequence (DNA): TGTGCCAGCAGCTTAAAAGGACTAGCGGGAATTAATGAGCAGTTCTTC. It is translated as CASSLKGLAGINEQFF.